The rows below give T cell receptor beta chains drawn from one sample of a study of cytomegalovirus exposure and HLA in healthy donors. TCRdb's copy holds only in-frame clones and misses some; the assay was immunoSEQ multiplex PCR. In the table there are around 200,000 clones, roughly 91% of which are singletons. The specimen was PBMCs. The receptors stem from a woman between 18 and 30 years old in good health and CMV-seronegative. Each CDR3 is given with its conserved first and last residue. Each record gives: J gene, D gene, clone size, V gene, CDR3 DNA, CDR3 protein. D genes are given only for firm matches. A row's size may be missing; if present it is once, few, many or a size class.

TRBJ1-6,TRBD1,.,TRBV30,TGTGCCTGGAGTACCGGGACAGGAACTTCACCCCTCCACTTT,CAWSTGTGTSPLHF
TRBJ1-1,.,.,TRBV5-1,TGCGCCAGCAGCTTGGAATCACGGGTTGGAACTGAAGCTTTCTTT,CASSLESRVGTEAFF
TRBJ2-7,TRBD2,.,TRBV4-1,TGCGCCAGCAGCCAAGCGAGCGGGAGGTACTCCTACGAGCAGTACTTC,CASSQASGRYSYEQYF
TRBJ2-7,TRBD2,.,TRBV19,TGTGCCAGTAGAGAGCTGACTAGCGGGAGTGAAGAGCAGTACTTC,CASRELTSGSEEQYF
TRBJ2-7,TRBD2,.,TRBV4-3,TGCGCCACCGCCAGGGGACTAGCGAACGAGCAGTACTTC,CATARGLANEQYF
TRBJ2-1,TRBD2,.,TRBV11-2,TGTGCCAGCAGCTTAGAGCGGGGGGGCCTTTATGAGCAGTTCTTC,CASSLERGGLYEQFF
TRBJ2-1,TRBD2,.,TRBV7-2,TGTGCCAGCAGCACTTCCGGGACTAGCTCACCCCGGGATCTCTTCGAGCAGTTCTTC,CASSTSGTSSPRDLFEQFF
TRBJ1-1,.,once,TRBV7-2,TGTGCCAGCAGGAAGAGCAGGGACACTGAAGCTTTCTTT,CASRKSRDTEAFF
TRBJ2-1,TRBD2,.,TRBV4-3,TGCGCCAGCAGCCAATGGACTAGCGGCAACAATGAGCAGTTCTTC,CASSQWTSGNNEQFF
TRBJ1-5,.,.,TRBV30,TGTGCCTGGAGTGTAGAGGGAGACCAGCCCCAGCATTTT,CAWSVEGDQPQHF
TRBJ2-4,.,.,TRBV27,TGTGCCAGCAGACGGGTTGCCAAAAACATTCAGTACTTC,CASRRVAKNIQYF
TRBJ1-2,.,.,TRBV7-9,TGTGCCAGCAGTCGGACAGATGGCTACACCTTC,CASSRTDGYTF
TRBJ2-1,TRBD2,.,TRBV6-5,TGTGTCAGCAGTAAAGTAGCGGGGGGGCTGGGTGAGCAGTTCTTC,CVSSKVAGGLGEQFF
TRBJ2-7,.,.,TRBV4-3,TGCGCCAGCAGCCAGCGCTACGGGGGAACCGCCTACGAGCAGTACTTC,CASSQRYGGTAYEQYF
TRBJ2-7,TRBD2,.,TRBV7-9,TGTGCCAGCCAGCGGGAGTCCTACGAGCAGTACTTC,CASQRESYEQYF
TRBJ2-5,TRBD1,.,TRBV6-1,TGTGCCAGCAGAGGACAGGGTAGAGAGACCCAGTACTTC,CASRGQGRETQYF
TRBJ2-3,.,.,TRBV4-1,TGCGCCAGCAGCCCCGTCCGGGGTAGCACAGATACGCAGTATTTT,CASSPVRGSTDTQYF
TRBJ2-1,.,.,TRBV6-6,TGTGCCAGCAGTTATCAAGGAGATGAGCAGTTCTTC,CASSYQGDEQFF
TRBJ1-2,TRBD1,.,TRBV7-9,TGTTCCAGCAGCTTAGGAGGGACAGGGGAGCGCTACACCTTC,CSSSLGGTGERYTF
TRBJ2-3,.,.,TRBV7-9,TGTGCCAGCAGCGTTCCACAGGGAGGGAGGGCAGATACGCAGTATTTT,CASSVPQGGRADTQYF
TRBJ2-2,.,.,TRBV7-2,TGTGCCAGCAGCTCCTCCGGCGGCGCCGGGGAGCTGTTTTTT,CASSSSGGAGELFF
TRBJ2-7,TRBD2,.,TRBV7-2,TGTGCCAGCAGCACTAGCGGGGAAGCCTACGAGCAGTACTTC,CASSTSGEAYEQYF
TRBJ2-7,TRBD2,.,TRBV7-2,TGTGCCAGCAGCTTGGGAGCTAGCGGGAGTCTCTACGAGCAGTACTTC,CASSLGASGSLYEQYF
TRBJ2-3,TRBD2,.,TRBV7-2,TGTGCCAGCAGCTCACGGACTAGAAGCTTTGATACGCAGTATTTT,CASSSRTRSFDTQYF
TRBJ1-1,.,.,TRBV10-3,TGTGCCATCAGTGGACAGGTGAACACTGAAGCTTTCTTT,CAISGQVNTEAFF
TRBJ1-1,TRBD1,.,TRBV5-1,TGCGCCAGCAGCGTGAGGACAGGGGGGATGTCGAACACTGAAGCTTTCTTT,CASSVRTGGMSNTEAFF
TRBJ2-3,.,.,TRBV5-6,TGTGCCAGCAGCTTATCGTATGGGGGGAGTCCAACAGATACGCAGTATTTT,CASSLSYGGSPTDTQYF
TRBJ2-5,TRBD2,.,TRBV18,TGTGCCAGCTCACCACAACCGGGACTAGCGGGATCCCCAGAGACCCAGTACTTC,CASSPQPGLAGSPETQYF
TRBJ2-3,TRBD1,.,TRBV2,TGTGCCAGCAGCTCGGGGACAGGGGGGTTTACGCAGTATTTT,CASSSGTGGFTQYF
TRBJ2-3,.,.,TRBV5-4,TGTGCCAGCAGCCTCGATTGGGGGGAGTCCGGAGATACGCAGTATTTT,CASSLDWGESGDTQYF
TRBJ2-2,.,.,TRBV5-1,TGCGCCAGCAGCTTGGAGCGGAGGGGCGGGGAGCTGTTTTTT,CASSLERRGGELFF
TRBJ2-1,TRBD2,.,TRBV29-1,TGCAGCGTTGATTTCGGGGAGGGGTCCTACAATGAGCAGTTCTTC,CSVDFGEGSYNEQFF
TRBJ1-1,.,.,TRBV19,TGTGCCAGTAGTAGGACAGATACTATGAACACTGAAGCTTTCTTT,CASSRTDTMNTEAFF
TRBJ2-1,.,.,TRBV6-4,TGTGCCAGCGGTCGACTTGGCGGTGAGCAGTTCTTC,CASGRLGGEQFF
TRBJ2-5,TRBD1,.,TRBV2,TGTGCCAGCAGTGATGCTTGGACAGGGAAAGAGACCCAGTACTTC,CASSDAWTGKETQYF
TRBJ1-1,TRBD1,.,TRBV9,TGTGCCAGCAGCGCCGAGGGACAGGGGATGGGTGAAGCTTTCTTT,CASSAEGQGMGEAFF
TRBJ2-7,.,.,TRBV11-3,TGTGCCAGCAGCTTAAGCAGTGGGAGGTTGTACGAGCAGTACTTC,CASSLSSGRLYEQYF
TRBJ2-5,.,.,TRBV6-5,TGTGCCAGCAGTTTTGTGGGCGTGGAGACCCAGTACTTC,CASSFVGVETQYF
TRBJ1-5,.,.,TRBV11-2,TGTGCCAGCAGCCGATTTGGACATCCCTTTAGCAATCAGCCCCAGCATTTT,CASSRFGHPFSNQPQHF
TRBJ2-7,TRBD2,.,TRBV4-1,TGCGCCAGCAGCCAACGCAGCGGGGCAGGAACTCCCTACGAGCAGTACTTC,CASSQRSGAGTPYEQYF
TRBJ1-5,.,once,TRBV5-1,TGCGCCAGCAATAAGTTAAGGGAGCGCAATCAGCCCCAGCATTTT,CASNKLRERNQPQHF
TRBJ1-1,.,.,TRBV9,TGTGCCAGCAGCGTAGATCCAGGAACCATGAACACTGAAGCTTTCTTT,CASSVDPGTMNTEAFF
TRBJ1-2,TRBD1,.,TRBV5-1,TGCGCCAGCAGCCCTTCCGGGACAGGGGGGGGAGTGCGTGGCTACACCTTC,CASSPSGTGGGVRGYTF
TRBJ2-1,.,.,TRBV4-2,TGTGCCAGCAGCCAAGTAGGTGGGAGAGCCTTTTACAATGAGCAGTTCTTC,CASSQVGGRAFYNEQFF
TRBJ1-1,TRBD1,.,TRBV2,TGTGCCAGCAGTGAAGAAGGACAGGGTTTTGGCACTGAAGCTTTCTTT,CASSEEGQGFGTEAFF
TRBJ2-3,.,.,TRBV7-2,TGTGCCAGCAGCCGAGGGCAGACTAGCACAGATACGCAGTATTTT,CASSRGQTSTDTQYF
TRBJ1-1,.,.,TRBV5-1,TGCGCCAGCAGCCCTGGGGCGGTAGGGATGAACACTGAAGCTTTCTTT,CASSPGAVGMNTEAFF
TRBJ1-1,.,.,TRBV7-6,TGTGCCAGCAGCTTAGATTGGGCTCGGCAGGGGAGTGTAGCGTATGAAGCTTTCTTT,CASSLDWARQGSVAYEAFF
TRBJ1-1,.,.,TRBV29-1,TGCAGCGTAAGTTCCAGGGCTATTTGGAACACTGAAGCTTTCTTT,CSVSSRAIWNTEAFF
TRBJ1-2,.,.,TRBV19,TGTGCCAGTACCGGGGGTCCGAGCTATGGCTACACCTTC,CASTGGPSYGYTF
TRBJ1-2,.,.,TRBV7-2,TGTGCCAGCAGCTGGAACAGGGATGGCTACACCTTC,CASSWNRDGYTF
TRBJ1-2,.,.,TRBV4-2,TGTGCCAGCAGCCAAGATGGCCGGACAGAAACCAACTATGGCTACACCTTC,CASSQDGRTETNYGYTF
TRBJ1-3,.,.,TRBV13,TGTGCCAGCAGTGAAATCCGGACTAACCCTGGGCCTGCTGGAAACACCATATATTTT,CASSEIRTNPGPAGNTIYF
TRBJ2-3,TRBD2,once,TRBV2,TGTGCCAGCAGTCCCGGTAGGGGAGGGGGCACAGATACGCAGTATTTT,CASSPGRGGGTDTQYF
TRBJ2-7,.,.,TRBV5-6,TGTGCCAGCAGCACGAGGATCAGGGTTTACGAGCAGTACTTC,CASSTRIRVYEQYF
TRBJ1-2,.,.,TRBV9,TGTGCCAGCGCCCAAGGGGTTGACTATGGCTACACCTTC,CASAQGVDYGYTF
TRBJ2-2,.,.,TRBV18,TGTGCCAGCTCACCAAAGCAAAGCACCGGGGAGCTGTTTTTT,CASSPKQSTGELFF
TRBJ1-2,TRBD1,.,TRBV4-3,TGCGCCACACGACAGGGGTGGAGAAAGGACTATGGCTACACCTTC,CATRQGWRKDYGYTF
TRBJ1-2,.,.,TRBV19,TGTGCCAGTAGTATTTATTACGGACAGTTCTATGGCTACACCTTC,CASSIYYGQFYGYTF